One and the same sample provided the 23 T cell receptor beta chains below, sequenced in a study of cytomegalovirus exposure and HLA in healthy donors. Use of 60 Vbeta and 13 Jbeta primers characterized the PCR. TCRdb keeps only in-frame clones here, not all; method: immunoSEQ multiplex PCR. The sample includes approximately 100,000 clones, 75% to 85% seen only once; the top ten take 4%. The sample was PBMCs. These receptor sequences come from a woman between 45 and 65 years old in good health and CMV-seropositive.

This clone was picked up a small number of times. The gene calls are TRBV2 and TRBJ2-7; 8 positions agree with TRBD1. The germline CDR1 and CDR2 sequences are SNHLY and FYNNEI. V lost 6 bases and J lost 6; bases outside the gene matches: 10. The CDR3 runs to 14 residues. CDR3 nucleotide sequence: TGTGCCAGCAGCCACGCCGGGACAGGCCGCGAGCAGTACTTC. Residues: CASSHAGTGREQYF.

This chain uses TRBV19 with TRBJ2-1, with D possibly matching TRBD2 (7 bases). The CDR3 is 15 amino acids. V lost 7 bases and J 2 bases, leaving 15 bases between the germline ends. Looked up from germline, CDR1 is LNHDA and CDR2 is SQIVND (reference sequence). This CDR3 reads CASMEGGNPYNEQFF. In DNA form, the CDR3 reads TGTGCCAGTATGGAGGGGGGGAACCCCTACAATGAGCAGTTCTTC. Filled out from reference TRBV19 and TRBJ2-1, the complete variable domain reads DGGITQSPKYLFRKEGQNVTLSCEQNLNHDAMYWYRQDPGQGLRLIYYSQIVNDFQKGDIAEGYSVSREKKESFPLTVTSAQKNPTAFYLCASMEGGNPYNEQFFGPGTRLTVL.

The V gene is TRBV9, the J gene TRBJ2-7, with D perhaps matching TRBD1 (6 bases). Germline-derived CDR1 and CDR2 are SGDLS and YYNGEE. V gave up 3 bases and J gave up 5 bases, with 12 bases separating them. The CDR3 spans 13 residues. CDR3 region: CASSAARQDEQYF. CDR3 DNA: TGTGCCAGCAGCGCCGCCAGACAGGACGAGCAGTACTTC.

The chain has TRBV11-2 and TRBJ1-4, with TRBD1 matching over 8 bases. Per the germline V gene, CDR1 is SGHAT and CDR2 is FQNNGV. The V segment lost 5 bases and the J segment 5 bases; nucleotides outside the gene matches: 7. There are 15 residues in the CDR3. CDR3 nucleotides: TGTGCCAGCAGCACCGGACAGGGCTGGAATGAAAAACTGTTTTTT. Protein: CASSTGQGWNEKLFF.

This chain uses TRBV29-1 with TRBJ2-1; TRBD2 matches 9 bases. J gave up 6 bases and V 1 base, and 7 bases lay outside the gene matches. Per the germline V gene, CDR1 is SQVTM and CDR2 is ANQGSEA. CDR3 length: 15 amino acids. The CDR3 reads CSVEVGAGGVNEQFF. In nucleotides, the CDR3 is TGCAGCGTTGAAGTCGGGGCGGGAGGGGTCAATGAGCAGTTCTTC.

This clone was recorded a few times. The chain links TRBV9 to TRBJ2-3, with 13 bases lining up with TRBD2. Trimming at V came to 4 bases and at J to 3 bases, leaving 2 bases not matched to a gene. Germline loops: CDR1 SGDLS, CDR2 YYNGEE. The CDR3 spans 15 residues. The DNA for the CDR3 is TGTGCCAGCAGCCCGACTAGCGGGAGGACAGATACGCAGTATTTT. Encoded protein: CASSPTSGRTDTQYF.

This chain connects TRBV6-5 to TRBJ1-5; 9 bases agree with TRBD1. The CDR3 has 16 amino acids. The V segment lost 2 bases and the J segment 5 bases; nucleotides outside the gene matches: 7. Germline-derived CDR1 and CDR2 are MNHEY and SVGAGI. The CDR3 DNA follows: TGTGCCAGCAGTTACAACTCCGGGACAGGGCATCAGCCCCAGCATTTT. Translated: CASSYNSGTGHQPQHF.

The chain employs TRBV9 and TRBJ2-5; 12 positions agree with TRBD2. With V trimmed by 4 bases and J by 5 bases, 18 bases remained unmatched. Germline V gene lookup returns CDR1 SGDLS and CDR2 YYNGEE. The CDR3 has 19 residues. The CDR3 DNA is TGTGCCAGCAGCCCCTCGGGACTAGCGGGCCTCAGATCAGGGGAGACCCAGTACTTC. This sequence encodes CASSPSGLAGLRSGETQYF.

This clone was recorded only once. The V and J genes are TRBV4-1 and TRBJ2-1; TRBD2 agrees at 8 bases. This CDR3 spans 19 amino acids. Per the germline V gene, CDR1 is MGHRA and CDR2 is YSYEKL. V dropped 5 bases and J dropped 0; count of bases not matched to a gene: 15. Here the CDR3 reads CASSLVGLAKVSSYNEQFF. The DNA of the CDR3 is TGCGCCAGCAGCTTAGTAGGACTAGCCAAAGTAAGCTCCTACAATGAGCAGTTCTTC.

The chain links TRBV19 to TRBJ1-1, with 8 bases matching TRBD1. V shed 7 bases and J 0 bases; nucleotides not matched to a gene: 13. Germline CDR1 LNHDA, CDR2 SQIVND (reference sequence). The CDR3 spans 17 residues. The CDR3 region has the DNA TGTGCCAGTACCCCAAAGGACAGGGTTTTTTTGAACACTGAAGCTTTCTTT. Its translation is CASTPKDRVFLNTEAFF.

The table lists this clone with a few counts. This chain connects TRBV18 to TRBJ2-1; 11 positions match TRBD2. The germline CDR1 and CDR2 sequences are KGHSH and LQKENI. The V segment lost 5 bases and the J segment 5 bases; nucleotides outside the gene matches: 5. The CDR3 totals 15 residues. The CDR3 protein is CASSAGTSGNNEQFF. CDR3 sequence (DNA): TGTGCCAGCTCAGCCGGGACTAGCGGAAACAATGAGCAGTTCTTC.

The chain recombines TRBV7-9 with TRBJ1-1; 7 bases map to TRBD1. The CDR3 contains 11 residues. Germline V CDR1 and CDR2: SEHNR, FQNEAQ (reference sequence). Trimming took 6 bases from V and 5 from J; bases not matched to a gene: 0. CDR3 residues: CASRQGTEAFF. The CDR3 DNA follows: TGTGCCAGCAGACAGGGGACTGAAGCTTTCTTT. Drawing the rest from reference TRBV7-9 and TRBJ1-1, the complete variable domain is DTGVSQNPRHKITKRGQNVTFRCDPISEHNRLYWYRQTLGQGPEFLTYFQNEAQLEKSRLLSDRFSAERPKGSFSTLEIQRTEQGDSAMYLCASRQGTEAFFGQGTRLTVV.

The chain recombines TRBV5-1 with TRBJ1-1; 8 nucleotides align to TRBD1. CDR1 and CDR2 from the germline V gene are SGHRS and YFSETQ. V gave up 3 bases and J gave up 11 bases; unmatched junction bases: 12. CDR3 size: 14 residues. CDR3 nucleotides: TGCGCCAGCAGCTCACCGGGACAGGTTTCTTCGGCTTTCTTT. As protein: CASSSPGQVSSAFF.

This clone has only one observation. The gene calls are TRBV4-2 and TRBJ2-1, with TRBD1 matching 7 bases. V was pared by 0 bases and J by 2 bases, with 4 bases of the junction left unmatched. The CDR3 length is 16 residues. CDR1 and CDR2 from the germline V gene are LGHNA and YNFKEQ. CDR3 loop: CASSQDPQGAYNEQFF. The CDR3 nucleotides read TGTGCCAGCAGCCAAGATCCGCAGGGGGCCTACAATGAGCAGTTCTTC.

J is TRBJ2-7 and V is TRBV6-1; weak D call: TRBD1 (6 bases). The CDR3 spans 14 residues. Germline CDR1 reads MNHNS; CDR2 reads SASEGT. Trimming stripped 10 bases from V and 2 bases from J, with 18 bases between. DNA of the CDR3: TGTGCCACCTTAAGGGGGAGAGGGACCTACGAGCAGTACTTC. As protein: CATLRGRGTYEQYF.

The J gene is TRBJ1-4, the V gene TRBV25-1, with D unresolved. V lost 8 bases and J 8 bases, leaving 6 bases between the germline ends. The germline V gene encodes CDR1 MGHDK and CDR2 SYGVNS. This CDR3 is 10 amino acids long. The chain's CDR3 is CASLAEKLFF. Written as DNA, the CDR3 is TGTGCCAGCCTCGCGGAAAAACTGTTTTTT. Complete variable domain (other parts from reference TRBV25-1 and TRBJ1-4): EADIYQTPRYLVIGTGKKITLECSQTMGHDKMYWYQQDPGMELHLIHYSYGVNSTEKGDLSSESTVSRIRTEHFPLTLESARPSHTSQYLCASLAEKLFFGSGTQLSVL.

Notes on this clone: Other DNA sequences in the sample encode the same CDR3. The chain carries TRBV5-1 and TRBJ2-7, with D tentatively TRBD1 (6 bases). This CDR3 spans 13 amino acids. Germline V CDR1 and CDR2: SGHRS, YFSETQ. The germline V and J ends were trimmed by 3 bases and 2 bases, with 9 bases remaining between them. CDR3 residues: CASSSDRAYEQYF. CDR3 DNA: TGCGCCAGCAGCTCGGACAGAGCCTACGAGCAGTACTTC.

CDR3 residues: CASGLGGTSGVEETQYF. For the CDR3, the DNA is TGTGCTAGTGGTTTGGGGGGGACTAGCGGAGTCGAAGAGACCCAGTACTTC. V is TRBV12-5 and J is TRBJ2-5; 11 bases are a match to TRBD2. With 1 base clipped from V and 3 bases from J, the junction kept 7 bases outside the gene matches. This CDR3 contains 17 residues. Germline assignment: CDR1 LGHNT and CDR2 FRNRAP.

This CDR3 is CASSPRVAGQGVYNEQFF. The DNA for the CDR3 is TGTGCCAGCTCACCAAGGGTAGCGGGGCAAGGGGTCTACAATGAGCAGTTCTTC. The V call is TRBV18, the J call TRBJ2-1; 8 bases agree with TRBD2. The CDR3 is 18 amino acids. The V gene end was trimmed by 2 bases and the J gene end by 3 bases; junction bases not matched to a gene: 12. Germline values: CDR1 KGHSH, CDR2 LQKENI.

The chain carries TRBV27 and TRBJ2-2, with 9 nucleotides matching TRBD1. CDR1 is MNHEY and CDR2 is SMNVEV in the germline V gene (reference sequence). Trimming at V came to 2 bases and at J to 4 bases, leaving 5 bases not matched to a gene. The CDR3 is 16 residues long. The CDR3 DNA is TGTGCCAGCAGTTTAAAGGGACAGGGAGTCACCGGGGAGCTGTTTTTT. Translating it yields CASSLKGQGVTGELFF.

This chain uses TRBV15 with TRBJ1-1; D is perhaps TRBD1 (5 bases). V lost 1 base, J lost 7 bases, and 13 bases lay in between. In germline, CDR1 is LNHNV, CDR2 YYDKDF (reference sequence). The CDR3 has 14 amino acids. The CDR3 here is CATSRGTGLLEAFF. In DNA, the CDR3 is TGTGCCACCAGCAGAGGTACAGGTCTTCTTGAAGCTTTCTTT. Full variable domain (remainder filled in from reference TRBV15 and TRBJ1-1): DAMVIQNPRYQVTQFGKPVTLSCSQTLNHNVMYWYQQKSSQAPKLLFHYYDKDFNNEADTPDNFQSRRPNTSFCFLDIRSPGLGDTAMYLCATSRGTGLLEAFFGQGTRLTVV.

This chain uses TRBV5-1 with TRBJ2-5; D is unclear. V shed 0 bases and J shed 0 bases, with 6 bases lying between them. The length of the CDR3 is 14 residues. Per germline, CDR1 SGHRS and CDR2 YFSETQ. Here the CDR3 reads CASSLGGYQETQYF. The CDR3 nucleotides are TGCGCCAGCAGCTTGGGAGGATACCAAGAGACCCAGTACTTC.

This clone was recorded a few times. The chain joins TRBV5-1 to TRBJ2-1; D gene unclear. V lost 0 bases and J 2 bases, leaving 3 bases between the germline ends. Germline V lookup: CDR1 SGHRS, CDR2 YFSETQ. CDR3 length: 13 amino acids. The CDR3 reads CASSLGPYNEQFF. The CDR3 bases are TGCGCCAGCAGCTTGGGGCCCTACAATGAGCAGTTCTTC.